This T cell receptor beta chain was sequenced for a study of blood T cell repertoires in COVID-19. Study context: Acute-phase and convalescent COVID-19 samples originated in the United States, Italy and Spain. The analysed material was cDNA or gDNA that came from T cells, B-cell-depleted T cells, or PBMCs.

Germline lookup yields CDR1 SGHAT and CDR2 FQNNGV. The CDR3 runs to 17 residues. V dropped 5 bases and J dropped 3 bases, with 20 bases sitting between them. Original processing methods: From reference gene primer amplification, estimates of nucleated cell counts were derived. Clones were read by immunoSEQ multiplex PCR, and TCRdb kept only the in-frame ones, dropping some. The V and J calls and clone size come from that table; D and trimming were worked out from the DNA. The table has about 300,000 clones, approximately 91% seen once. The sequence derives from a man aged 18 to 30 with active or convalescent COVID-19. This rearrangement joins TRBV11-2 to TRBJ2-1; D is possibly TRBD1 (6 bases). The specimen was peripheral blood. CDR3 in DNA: TGTGCCAGCAGCACCCCGGCCCGCAGGGGCCTCTACAATGAGCAGTTCTTC. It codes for CASSTPARRGLYNEQFF.